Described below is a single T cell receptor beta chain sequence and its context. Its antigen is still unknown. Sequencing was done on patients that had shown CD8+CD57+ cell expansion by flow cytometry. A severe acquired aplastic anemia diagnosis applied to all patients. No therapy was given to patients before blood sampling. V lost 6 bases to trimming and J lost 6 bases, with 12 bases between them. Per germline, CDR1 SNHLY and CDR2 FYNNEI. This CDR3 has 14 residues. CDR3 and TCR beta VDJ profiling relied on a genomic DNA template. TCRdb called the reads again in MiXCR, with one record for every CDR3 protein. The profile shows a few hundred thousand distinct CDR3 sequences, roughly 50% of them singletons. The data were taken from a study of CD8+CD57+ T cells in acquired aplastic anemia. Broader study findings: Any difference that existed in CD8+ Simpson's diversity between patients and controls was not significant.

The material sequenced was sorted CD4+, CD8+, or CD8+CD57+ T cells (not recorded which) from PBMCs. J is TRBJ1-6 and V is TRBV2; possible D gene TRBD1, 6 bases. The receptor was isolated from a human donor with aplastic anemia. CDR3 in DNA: TGTGCCAGCAGCCCCGGGGGGCTTAATTCACCCCTCCACTTT. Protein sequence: CASSPGGLNSPLHF.